This T cell receptor (beta chain) was identified during a study of cytomegalovirus exposure and HLA in healthy donors. This clone was seen just once. 60 Vbeta and 13 Jbeta primers were used in PCR. The repertoire was sequenced with immunoSEQ multiplex PCR; TCRdb's copy has only in-frame clones and lacks some. The sample carries a few hundred thousand clones, around 81% recorded once. CDR3 length: 16 residues. Germline CDR1 MNHNY, CDR2 SVGAGI (reference sequence). V lost 5 bases, J lost 0 bases, and 5 bases stayed unmatched. The TCR sequence derives from a woman between 55 and 75 years old in good health and CMV-seropositive. Sequenced material: PBMCs. The chain combines TRBV6-6 with TRBJ1-2; 11 bases are a match to TRBD1. The CDR3: CASSRDRGTPNYGYTF. CDR3 DNA sequence: TGTGCCAGCAGTCGGGACAGGGGGACTCCTAACTATGGCTACACCTTC.